This T cell receptor beta chain was observed in a study of cytomegalovirus exposure and HLA in healthy donors. Study background: It was reported in a later analysis that the same platform had been used for the 120 or so validation repertoires as for the 666 first-cohort repertoires. Study results and limitations: Reports credit the classifier with highly specific, highly sensitive diagnosis of cytomegalovirus status. Specificity for CMV antigens was confirmed in vitro for a few of the CMV-associated chains. Rare TCR sequences dominated, though some public TCRs recurred in many donors.

Sequencing was performed with immunoSEQ multiplex PCR; in TCRdb, only in-frame clones are kept and a portion is missing. The table records approximately 200,000 clones, more than 65% of them present only once. This CDR3 is built from 12 residues. The germline gives CDR1 SNHLY, CDR2 FYNNEI. V was pared by 7 bases and J by 8 bases, with 7 bases of the junction left unmatched. This clone turned up a few times. Its antigen remains unknown. The J gene is TRBJ1-1, the V gene TRBV2; 7 nucleotides line up with TRBD1. This sequence originates from a woman in her 30s in good health and CMV-seropositive. Sequencing was performed on PBMCs. This CDR3 reads CASTSDRAEAFF. CDR3 sequence (DNA): TGTGCCAGCACCTCAGACAGGGCCGAAGCTTTCTTT.